Below, 7 T cell receptor beta chains from the same sample are listed, as sequenced in a study of blood T cells in healthy people across ages. A second PCR of about 7 to 12 cycles used a sample-barcoded 5' primer and a J-beta primer mix. TCRdb reprocessed the 5' RACE reads with MiXCR, giving one entry per CDR3 protein. The sample lists roughly 1.9 million distinct CDR3 sequences; around 40% were seen once. What was sequenced was blood. These receptors came from a human donor in good health.

This clonotype came up many times. The chain joins TRBV4-3 to TRBJ2-3; 16 bases line up with TRBD2. The V gene's germline CDR1 is LGHNA and CDR2 YSLEER. V was pared by 4 bases and J by 5 bases, with 3 bases of the junction left unmatched. This CDR3 is built from 16 residues. In nucleotides, the CDR3 is TGCGCCAGCAGCCCCGGGACTAGCGGGGGGGGAGATACGCAGTATTTT. It codes for CASSPGTSGGGDTQYF.

There are a few counts of this clonotype. This chain uses TRBV5-1 with TRBJ1-1; perhaps TRBD1 as D (6 bases). The CDR3 is 15 residues long. Germline CDR1 and CDR2: SGHRS and YFSETQ. Trimming cost V 0 bases and J 0 bases, with 9 bases left between them. The CDR3 DNA sequence: TGCGCCAGCAGCTTGGGGACAGCATTGAACACTGAAGCTTTCTTT. Its translation is CASSLGTALNTEAFF.

This sequence joins TRBV7-2 and TRBJ2-7; D not certain. CDR1 is SGHTA, CDR2 FQGNSA, per germline. The length of the CDR3 is 11 residues. With 6 bases removed from V and 5 bases from J, the gap between germline ends came to 8 bases. The CDR3 DNA follows: TGTGCCAGCAGGCTGGGGAACGAGCAGTACTTC. It codes for CASRLGNEQYF.

As for this clonotype: The junction and the germline gene differ at one end; a read error may be behind it. This rearrangement joins TRBV9 to TRBJ1-2; D ambiguous. CDR1 is SGDLS and CDR2 is YYNGEE in the germline V gene. The CDR3 covers 13 residues. The CDR3 DNA reads TGTGCCTGCAGCGTAGAAAACAGTAAGGGCTACACCTTC. The encoded protein is CACSVENSKGYTF.

A few counts support this clonotype. J is TRBJ1-1 and V is TRBV24-1; D is unclear. Germline CDR1 is KGHDR and CDR2 is SFDVKD. This CDR3 spans 12 amino acids. V lost 4 bases and J 3 bases, leaving 5 bases between the germline ends. DNA of the CDR3: TGTGCCACCAGTGACCCAGACACTGAAGCTTTCTTT. Translated, it gives CATSDPDTEAFF.

This chain links TRBV20-1 with TRBJ2-7, with D perhaps matching TRBD1 (6 bases). Germline values: CDR1 DFQATT, CDR2 SNEGSKA (reference sequence). The ends were cut back, 3 bases at V and 0 bases at J, with 9 bases in the middle. There are 13 residues in the CDR3. The CDR3 protein is CSARGDISYEQYF. For the CDR3, the DNA is TGCAGTGCTAGGGGGGACATCTCCTACGAGCAGTACTTC.

Only a few counts were recorded for this clonotype. This chain connects TRBV7-2 to TRBJ2-7; D tentatively fits TRBD1 or TRBD2 (5 bases each). V lost 5 bases to trimming and J lost 10 bases, with 18 bases between them. CDR1 is SGHTA and CDR2 is FQGNSA in the germline V gene. CDR3 length: 13 amino acids. The CDR3 coding sequence is TGTGCCAGCAGCGTAGGGTGGGACCATGCTCAGTACTTC. Its protein is CASSVGWDHAQYF.